The 23 T cell receptor beta chains reported below all come from one sample, sequenced in a study of identical twins. TCRdb recomputed calls from the 5' RACE reads with MiXCR, one row per CDR3 protein. The table includes about 240,000 distinct CDR3 sequences, 8% to 11% detected once. The sequenced sample was memory T cells sorted from blood. These receptors originate from a man in his forties or fifties in good health.

This clonotype was seen at least ten times. The J gene is TRBJ1-2, the V gene TRBV20-1; D is undetermined. Germline assignment: CDR1 DFQATT and CDR2 SNEGSKA (reference sequence). Trimming pared 3 bases from V and 2 bases from J, leaving 19 bases between. This CDR3 spans 16 amino acids. The CDR3 bases are TGCAGTGCTAGGTTAACCTTTGGCGGAGGAAACTATGGCTACACCTTC. Translating it yields CSARLTFGGGNYGYTF.

This clonotype was counted a few times. CDR3 sequence (DNA): TGTGCCTGTCGTGAAAGGGGGGGGCGAAGTCTTGGGAATGAGCAGTTCTTC. Its translation: CACRERGGRSLGNEQFF. The chain couples TRBV19 to TRBJ2-1, with D tentatively TRBD2 (7 bases). This CDR3 has 17 residues. Deletions cut 11 bases from V and 7 bases from J, with 30 bases between. CDR1 and CDR2 (germline): LNHDA, SQIVND (reference sequence).

Many counts were recorded for this clonotype. The V gene is TRBV29-1, the J gene TRBJ2-3; D is undetermined. Germline loops: CDR1 SQVTM, CDR2 ANQGSEA. Trimming pared 6 bases from V and 0 bases from J, leaving 13 bases between. The CDR3 extends over 14 amino acids. Here the CDR3 reads CSVAVVSSTDTQYF. The CDR3 nucleotides read TGCAGCGTCGCCGTGGTGAGCAGCACAGATACGCAGTATTTT.

This clonotype was counted a few times. V and J are TRBV20-1 and TRBJ1-1; 8 nucleotides match TRBD1. Germline CDR1 DFQATT, CDR2 SNEGSKA (reference sequence). This CDR3 has 13 residues. J gave up 5 bases and V 6 bases, and 8 bases lay outside the gene matches. The CDR3 DNA sequence: TGCAGTGCACCCGGACAGGGATGGACTGAAGCTTTCTTT. Translated, it gives CSAPGQGWTEAFF.

This clonotype was seen repeatedly, ten times or more. This chain uses TRBV9 with TRBJ2-7, with D perhaps TRBD1 (6 bases). Trimming left V 3 bases short and J 2 bases short, with 12 bases between. Germline V gene sequence: CDR1 SGDLS, CDR2 YYNGEE. The CDR3 runs to 14 residues. CDR3 sequence: CASSAGHKAYEQYF. The CDR3 DNA reads as TGTGCCAGCAGCGCGGGACATAAAGCCTACGAGCAGTACTTC.

This clonotype was detected ten times or more. Here the CDR3 DNA reads TGTGCCATCAGTGAGTCGTCAGGGTTAGGCGAGCAGTACTTC. Translated: CAISESSGLGEQYF. The rearrangement links TRBV10-3 to TRBJ2-7; D is perhaps TRBD1 (5 bases). Trimming pared 0 bases from V and 6 bases from J, leaving 12 bases between. Germline V gene lookup returns CDR1 ENHRY and CDR2 SYGVKD. The CDR3 loop spans 14 amino acids.

This clonotype was seen more than once but under ten times. This chain uses TRBV11-1 with TRBJ2-3, with TRBD1 matching 7 bases. CDR3 length: 19 amino acids. Germline CDR1 is SGHAT and CDR2 is FQDESV (reference sequence). Trimming removed 3 bases from V and 3 bases from J; junction bases left unmatched: 18. CDR3 sequence (DNA): TGTGCCAGCAGCTTTGGTGTCCCAAAGCCGGGACAGAAGACAGATACGCAGTATTTT. Translation gives CASSFGVPKPGQKTDTQYF.

This rearrangement joins TRBV4-1 to TRBJ2-5, with 12 bases aligning to TRBD2. J lost 7 bases, V lost 3 bases, and 6 bases had no gene match. The CDR3 is 15 residues long. CDR1 is MGHRA and CDR2 is YSYEKL in the germline V gene. DNA of the CDR3: TGCGCCAGCAGCCAGGGCCCTAGCGGGAGGGGGACCCAGTACTTC. It specifies CASSQGPSGRGTQYF.

This clonotype appeared a few times. This rearrangement joins TRBV10-3 to TRBJ1-1; 7 nucleotides agree with TRBD1. V lost 4 bases and J lost 5; bases outside the gene matches: 7. The CDR3 has 14 amino acids. Germline values: CDR1 ENHRY, CDR2 SYGVKD. CDR3 DNA: TGTGCCATCAGTGGAAGGGGGCGCGGTACTGAAGCTTTCTTT. It encodes CAISGRGRGTEAFF.

Many counts were recorded for this clonotype. The V call is TRBV29-1, the J call TRBJ1-2, with D maybe TRBD1 (5 bases). Per the germline V gene, CDR1 is SQVTM and CDR2 is ANQGSEA. Trimming pared 7 bases from V and 2 bases from J, leaving 14 bases between. CDR3 length equals 13 residues. The CDR3 bases are TGCAGCGGTAATGGGGGACCCAACTATGGCTACACCTTC. Translation gives CSGNGGPNYGYTF.

There are a few counts of this clonotype. The chain carries TRBV20-1 and TRBJ2-6; D is uncertain. CDR1 DFQATT and CDR2 SNEGSKA come from the germline V gene (reference sequence). V was cut by 5 bases and J by 0 bases, with 8 bases left in between. The CDR3 is made up of 14 amino acids. In DNA, the CDR3 is TGCAGTGCTTTCAGCTACTCTGGGGCCAACGTCCTGACTTTC. Encoded protein: CSAFSYSGANVLTF.

The chain has TRBV2 and TRBJ1-5; 10 bases agree with TRBD1. This CDR3 spans 15 amino acids. Germline trimming cut 5 bases from V and 6 bases from J; bases unmatched to any gene: 7. Germline V gene data show CDR1 as SNHLY and CDR2 as FYNNEI. The CDR3 nucleotides are TGTGCCAGCAGTACAGACAGGGGGCATGGTCAGCCCCAGCATTTT. Translation gives CASSTDRGHGQPQHF.

This chain uses TRBV12-3 or TRBV12-4 with TRBJ2-1, with 14 nucleotides matching TRBD2. The junction had 7 bases not matched to a gene; V was cut back by 6 bases and J by 9 bases. CDR3 length: 15 residues. In DNA form, the CDR3 reads TGTGCCAGCAGGTTGACTAGCGGGAGGGCCGTTGAGCAGTTCTTC. Protein product: CASRLTSGRAVEQFF.

This clonotype was counted many times. The gene calls are TRBV3-1 and TRBJ2-2; D is possibly TRBD2 (5 bases). V was pared by 4 bases and J by 8 bases, with 11 bases between. CDR3 length: 13 residues. Germline assignment: CDR1 LGHDT and CDR2 YNNKEL (reference sequence). CDR3 sequence reads: CASSLEGTGELFF. The CDR3 DNA reads TGTGCCAGCAGCCTCGAGGGTACGGGGGAGCTGTTTTTT.

The chain uses TRBV10-3 and TRBJ1-6, with no clear D. CDR3 length: 17 amino acids. The germline V gene encodes CDR1 ENHRY and CDR2 SYGVKD. Between the trimmed V and J ends, which lost 0 bases and 7 bases, there was a span of 16 bases. The DNA for the CDR3 is TGTGCCATCAGTGAGTCGACCGTCGGGATTATGAATTCACCCCTCCACTTT. Its protein is CAISESTVGIMNSPLHF.

This clonotype showed up just a few times. The chain uses TRBV7-8 and TRBJ2-5; TRBD1 matches 10 bases. The germline V gene has CDR1 SGHVS and CDR2 FQNEAQ. V gave up 1 base and J gave up 5 bases; unmatched junction bases: 10. This CDR3 spans 17 amino acids. In DNA, the CDR3 is TGTGCCAGCAGCTTAGACTACCGGGACAGGGGAGGGGAGACCCAGTACTTC. It encodes CASSLDYRDRGGETQYF.

This clonotype was observed many times. V gene TRBV12-3 or TRBV12-4 combines with J gene TRBJ1-1; 7 bases are shared with TRBD1. Germline trimming cut 6 bases from V and 6 bases from J; bases unmatched to any gene: 7. The CDR3 is 13 residues long. The CDR3 loop is CASRVTGDAEAFF. DNA for the CDR3: TGTGCCAGCAGAGTTACAGGGGACGCTGAAGCTTTCTTT.

In this sample, this clonotype turned up many times. The rearrangement joins TRBV11-2 to TRBJ2-7; D possibly corresponds to TRBD1 (6 bases). Trimming took off 1 base at V and 3 bases at J, with 10 bases between the two ends. Germline V gene data show CDR1 as SGHAT and CDR2 as FQNNGV. CDR3 length: 14 residues. The CDR3 DNA follows: TGTGCCAGCAGCTTAGCGACAGGAGGCTACGAGCAGTACTTC. Translating gives CASSLATGGYEQYF.

This clonotype has ten or more counts. The chain employs TRBV21-1 and TRBJ2-5. TRBV21-1 is labeled a pseudogene. The CDR3 sequence is 15 residues long. CDR3 bases: TGTGCCAGCAGCAAAGTTGTGGGGTGGCAAGAGACCCAGTACTTC. This sequence encodes CASSKVVGWQETQYF.

The gene calls are TRBV20-1 and TRBJ2-7; 13 positions match TRBD2. V dropped 4 bases and J dropped 4; count of bases not matched to a gene: 4. Germline CDR1 is DFQATT and CDR2 is SNEGSKA (reference sequence). The CDR3 loop spans 14 amino acids. CDR3 protein: CSATQTSGRYEQYF. Written as DNA, the CDR3 is TGCAGTGCTACCCAGACTAGCGGGAGGTACGAGCAGTACTTC.

As for this clonotype: Mismatch with germline at one junction end may stem from a read error. V is TRBV27 and J is TRBJ2-5; possible D gene TRBD1, 5 bases. Germline V CDR1 and CDR2: MNHEY, SMNVEV (reference sequence). This CDR3 contains 14 residues. DNA for the CDR3: TGTGCCAGAAGTTTATTGGGATCAGGGGAGACCCAGTACTTC. Translation gives CARSLLGSGETQYF.

This clonotype occurred many times. This rearrangement joins TRBV6-2 or TRBV6-3 to TRBJ2-7, with D possibly TRBD1 on 6 matching bases. V was trimmed by 6 bases and J by 5 bases, leaving 14 bases between them. The CDR3 is made up of 13 amino acids. Per germline, CDR1 MNHEY and CDR2 SVGEGT. CDR3 amino acids: CASRLPGQDEQYF. CDR3 nucleotide sequence: TGTGCCAGCAGACTCCCGGGACAAGACGAGCAGTACTTC.

The chain carries TRBV27 and TRBJ2-7; D gene uncertain. The CDR3 contains 12 residues. Trimming pared 4 bases from V and 2 bases from J, leaving 6 bases between. CDR1 is MNHEY, CDR2 SMNVEV, per germline (reference sequence). The CDR3 nucleotides are TGTGCCAGCAGTTCCCGGACCTACGAGCAGTACTTC. This codes for CASSSRTYEQYF.